This paragraph covers one T cell receptor beta chain sequence. The sample belongs to a study of PD-1 blockade in classical Hodgkin lymphoma. With no exception, relapse followed autologous stem cell transplantation in all patients, and brentuximab vedotin exposure varied. Clones were sequenced by immunoSEQ multiplex PCR, and TCRdb holds only the in-frame ones, with some missing. The sample has roughly 150,000 clones, nearly 80% seen once; the top ten hold 9.2%. Trimming took 4 bases from V and 8 from J; bases not matched to a gene: 9. This CDR3 region has 14 residues. Germline CDR1 reads LNHDA; CDR2 reads SQIVND (reference sequence).

The source material was peripheral blood mononuclear cells (PBMCs), sampled before the second cycle of nivolumab. The V and J genes are TRBV19 and TRBJ1-2, with TRBD1 matching 8 bases. This receptor was taken from a human donor with classical Hodgkin lymphoma. CDR3 DNA sequence: TGTGCCAGTAGTAGGACAGGGAAGGTCTGGGGCTACACCTTC. It is translated as CASSRTGKVWGYTF.